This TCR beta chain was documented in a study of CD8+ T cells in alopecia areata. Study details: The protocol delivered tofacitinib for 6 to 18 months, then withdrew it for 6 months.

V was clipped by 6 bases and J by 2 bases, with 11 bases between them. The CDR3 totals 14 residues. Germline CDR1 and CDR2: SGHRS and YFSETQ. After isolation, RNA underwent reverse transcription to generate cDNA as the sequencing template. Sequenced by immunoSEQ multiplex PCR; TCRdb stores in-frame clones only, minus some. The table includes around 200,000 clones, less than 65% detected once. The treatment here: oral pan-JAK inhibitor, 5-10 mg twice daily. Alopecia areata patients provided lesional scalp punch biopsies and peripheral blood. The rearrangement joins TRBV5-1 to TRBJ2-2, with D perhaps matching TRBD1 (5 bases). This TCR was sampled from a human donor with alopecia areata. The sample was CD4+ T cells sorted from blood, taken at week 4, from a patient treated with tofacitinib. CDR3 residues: CASKIGENTGELFF. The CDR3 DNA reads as TGCGCCAGCAAAATAGGGGAAAACACCGGGGAGCTGTTTTTT. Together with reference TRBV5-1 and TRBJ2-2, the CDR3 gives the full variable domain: KAGVTQTPRYLIKTRGQQVTLSCSPISGHRSVSWYQQTPGQGLQFLFEYFSETQRNKGNFPGRFSGRQFSNSRSEMNVSTLELGDSALYLCASKIGENTGELFFGEGSRLTVL.